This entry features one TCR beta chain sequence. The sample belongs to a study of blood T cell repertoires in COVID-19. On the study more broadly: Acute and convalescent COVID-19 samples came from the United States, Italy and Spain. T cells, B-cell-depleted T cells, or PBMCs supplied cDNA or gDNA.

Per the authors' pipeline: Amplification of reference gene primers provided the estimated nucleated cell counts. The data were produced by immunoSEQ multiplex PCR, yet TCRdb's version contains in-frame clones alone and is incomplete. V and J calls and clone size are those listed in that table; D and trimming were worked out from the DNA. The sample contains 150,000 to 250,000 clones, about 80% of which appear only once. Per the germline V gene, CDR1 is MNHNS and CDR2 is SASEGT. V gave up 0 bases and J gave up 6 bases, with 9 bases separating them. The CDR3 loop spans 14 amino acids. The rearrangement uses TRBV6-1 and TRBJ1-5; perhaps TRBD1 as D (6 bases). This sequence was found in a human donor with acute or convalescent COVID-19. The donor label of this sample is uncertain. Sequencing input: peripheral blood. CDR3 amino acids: CASSEAQGTQPQHF. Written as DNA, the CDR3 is TGTGCCAGCAGTGAAGCACAGGGAACTCAGCCCCAGCATTTT.